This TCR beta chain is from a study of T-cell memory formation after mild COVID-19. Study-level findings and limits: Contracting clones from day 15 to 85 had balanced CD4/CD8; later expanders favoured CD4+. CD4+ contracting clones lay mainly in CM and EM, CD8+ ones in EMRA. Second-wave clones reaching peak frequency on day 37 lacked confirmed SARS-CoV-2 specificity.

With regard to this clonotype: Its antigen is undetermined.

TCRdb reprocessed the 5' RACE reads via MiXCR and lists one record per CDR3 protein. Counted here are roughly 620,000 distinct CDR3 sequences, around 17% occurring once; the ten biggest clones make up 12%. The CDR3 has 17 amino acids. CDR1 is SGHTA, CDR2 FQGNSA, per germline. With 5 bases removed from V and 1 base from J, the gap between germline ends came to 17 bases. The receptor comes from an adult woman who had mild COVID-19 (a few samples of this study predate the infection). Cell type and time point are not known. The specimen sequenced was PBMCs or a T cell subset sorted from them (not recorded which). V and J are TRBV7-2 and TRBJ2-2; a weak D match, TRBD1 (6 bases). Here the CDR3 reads CASSLGAADMNTGELFF. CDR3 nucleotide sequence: TGTGCCAGCAGCCTGGGGGCCGCCGACATGAACACCGGGGAGCTGTTTTTT. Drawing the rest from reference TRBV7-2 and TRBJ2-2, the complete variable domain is GAGVSQSPSNKVTEKGKDVELRCDPISGHTALYWYRQSLGQGLEFLIYFQGNSAPDKSGLPSDRFSAERTGGSVSTLTIQRTQQEDSAVYLCASSLGAADMNTGELFFGEGSRLTVL.